One and the same sample provided the 7 T cell receptor beta chains below, sequenced in a study of Graves' ophthalmopathy and Graves' hyperthyroidism. The authors amplified TCR beta CDR3 regions from RNA transcripts. HTBI-primed RT-PCR formed the first round, and a multiplex PCR formed the second. TCRdb used MiXCR to reprocess the multiplex PCR reads, holding one entry per CDR3 protein. In the table there are 450,000 to 600,000 distinct CDR3 sequences, about 35% of which are singletons. Specimen: peripheral blood or thyroid tissue (not recorded which). Receptors were obtained from an adult man with Graves' hyperthyroidism.

The J gene is TRBJ2-1, the V gene TRBV24-1; 10 nucleotides line up with TRBD1. The CDR3 extends over 15 amino acids. Germline V gene lookup returns CDR1 KGHDR and CDR2 SFDVKD. J gave up 3 bases and V 4 bases, and 2 bases lay outside the gene matches. The CDR3 is CATSDRDRGYNEQFF. The DNA for the CDR3 is TGTGCCACCAGTGACAGGGACAGGGGCTACAATGAGCAGTTCTTC.

This chain connects TRBV29-1 to TRBJ2-7, with D perhaps matching TRBD1 (6 bases). CDR3 length equals 16 residues. Germline values: CDR1 SQVTM, CDR2 ANQGSEA. V was pared by 7 bases and J by 5 bases, with 27 bases between. CDR3 in DNA: TGCAGCGCCATCCGGCCCCCTAGAGGACAGCCCCACGAGCAGTACTTC. Amino acids: CSAIRPPRGQPHEQYF.

The V call is TRBV12-5, the J call TRBJ2-7; D may be TRBD1 (5 bases). The CDR3 is made up of 16 amino acids. Trimming shortened V by 5 bases and J by 7 bases, and 24 bases separated the two germline ends. Germline V CDR1 and CDR2: LGHNT, FRNRAP. The CDR3 reads CASGPRIGALQGEQYF. CDR3 DNA sequence: TGTGCTAGTGGTCCCCGAATTGGAGCCTTGCAGGGTGAGCAGTACTTC.

This clonotype was seen only a few times. V gene TRBV3-1 combines with J gene TRBJ1-6; D gene ambiguous. V lost 0 bases to trimming and J lost 14 bases, with 11 bases between them. Looked up from germline, CDR1 is LGHDT and CDR2 is YNNKEL (reference sequence). The CDR3 is 13 amino acids. In DNA form, the CDR3 reads TGTGCCAGCAGCCAAGATCTCGTTAGGGCCCTCCACTTT. Its translation is CASSQDLVRALHF.

The rearrangement uses TRBV7-9 and TRBJ2-7, with 7 bases lining up with TRBD2. With the DNA end fitting TRBJ2-1 better, the J assignment may be wrong. Per germline, CDR1 SEHNR and CDR2 FQNEAQ (reference sequence). The CDR3 extends over 15 amino acids. The CDR3 loop is CASSLNGRVGNEQFF. CDR3 DNA: TGTGCCAGCAGCTTAAATGGGAGGGTTGGGAATGAGCAGTTCTTC.

This rearrangement joins TRBV7-8 to TRBJ1-1; D is uncertain. The germline V gene has CDR1 SGHVS and CDR2 FQNEAQ. The CDR3 runs 15 residues. The V end lost 2 bases, the J end lost 3 bases, and 13 bases lay between the germline ends. CDR3 in amino acids: CASSLLGGVDTEAFF. CDR3 sequence (DNA): TGTGCCAGCAGCTTATTGGGTGGAGTGGACACTGAAGCTTTCTTT.

This clonotype showed up many times. The rearrangement uses TRBV24-1 and TRBJ2-7; the D call may be TRBD1 or TRBD2 (5 bases each). Trimming cost V 7 bases and J 7 bases, with 16 bases left between them. Germline V gene lookup returns CDR1 KGHDR and CDR2 SFDVKD. The CDR3 is made up of 13 amino acids. CDR3 DNA sequence: TGTGCCACCAGCAAGGACGGGGCAGGGGAGCAGTACTTC. It translates to CATSKDGAGEQYF.